A single sample gave rise to the 29 T cell receptor beta chains below, sequenced in a study of Ad26.COV2.S vaccination and SARS-CoV-2 variants. Measured with immunoSEQ multiplex PCR; TCRdb has only the in-frame clones, and not every one. This table holds under 400,000 clones, 80% to 90% found once. Indicated treatment: around 19 received Ad26.COV2.S at low or high dose, single or two shots; 5 received placebo; per-sample allocation not given. Following the first vaccine or placebo injection, samples were taken on day 63. Sequenced here: peripheral blood, sampled in a trial of Ad26.COV2.S vaccine versus placebo. The origin of the receptors is a person aged 18-60 years who received the Ad26.COV2.S COVID-19 vaccine or a placebo.

J is TRBJ2-4 and V is TRBV5-1; TRBD1 matches at 7 bases. Trimming took 3 bases from V and 2 from J; bases not matched to a gene: 11. Germline V gene lookup returns CDR1 SGHRS and CDR2 YFSETQ. This CDR3 contains 17 residues. The CDR3 loop reads CASSSRILDRTKNIQYF. CDR3 coding DNA: TGCGCCAGCAGCTCCCGAATCTTGGACAGGACCAAAAACATTCAGTACTTC.

The rearrangement links TRBV11-3 to TRBJ2-3; 9 bases align to TRBD2. Per the germline V gene, CDR1 is SGHNT and CDR2 is YENEEA. J lost 5 bases, V lost 4 bases, and 4 bases had no gene match. The CDR3 is 14 residues long. The CDR3 protein is CASSSGLARDTQYF. CDR3 DNA sequence: TGTGCCAGCAGCTCGGGACTAGCAAGAGATACGCAGTATTTT.

The chain joins TRBV7-3 to TRBJ2-7; D is unresolved. Germline V lookup: CDR1 SGHTA, CDR2 FQGTGA. V was clipped by 7 bases and J by 0 bases, with 16 bases between them. The CDR3 has 15 residues. The chain's CDR3 is CASTPWCGSSYEQYF. The CDR3 DNA reads TGTGCCAGCACCCCCTGGTGCGGTAGCTCCTACGAGCAGTACTTC.

The table lists this clone with a few counts. The CDR3 DNA follows: TGTGCCAGCAGCCCCTTAGCGGAGCGGGGTGCCTACGAGCAGTACTTC. Its protein product is CASSPLAERGAYEQYF. The chain combines TRBV9 with TRBJ2-7; 7 bases agree with TRBD2. CDR3 size: 16 residues. Trimming cost V 4 bases and J 2 bases; bases outside gene matches: 12. The germline gives CDR1 SGDLS, CDR2 YYNGEE.

This clone has more than one count but fewer than ten. V usage is TRBV27 and J usage is TRBJ2-5; D may be TRBD1 (6 bases). Trimming took off 2 bases at V and 5 bases at J, with 12 bases between the two ends. Germline CDR1 MNHEY, CDR2 SMNVEV (reference sequence). CDR3 size: 14 residues. CDR3 amino acids: CASSLMGARETQYF. In DNA, the CDR3 is TGTGCCAGCAGTTTAATGGGGGCCCGGGAGACCCAGTACTTC.

DNA of the CDR3: TGTGCCAGCAGTTCAATCGGGACAGGACGTAGGTATAGCAATCAGCCCCAGCATTTT. The encoded protein is CASSSIGTGRRYSNQPQHF. The chain links TRBV27 to TRBJ1-5, with 8 positions matching TRBD1. CDR1 is MNHEY, CDR2 SMNVEV, per germline (reference sequence). J gave up 0 bases and V 4 bases, and 14 bases lay outside the gene matches. The CDR3 totals 19 residues.

The genes are TRBV30 and TRBJ1-5; the D is unclear. Trimming stripped 2 bases from V and 0 bases from J, with 5 bases between. The CDR3 is 13 amino acids. Germline CDR1 and CDR2: GTSNPN and SVGIG (reference sequence). CDR3 coding DNA: TGTGCCTGGAGTCTTTATAGCAATCAGCCCCAGCATTTT. Encoded protein: CAWSLYSNQPQHF.

This rearrangement joins TRBV13 to TRBJ2-1, with TRBD1 as a possible D gene (6 bases). This CDR3 comprises 13 residues. Germline V gene lookup returns CDR1 PRHDT and CDR2 FYEKMQ (reference sequence). The ends were cut back, 1 base at V and 9 bases at J, with 10 bases in the middle. The DNA of the CDR3 is TGTGCCAGCAGCTTAGTACTCAGGGGTGAGCAGTTCTTC. It codes for CASSLVLRGEQFF.

The V and J genes are TRBV7-9 and TRBJ1-2; D is possibly TRBD1 (5 bases). With 6 bases removed from V and 4 bases from J, the gap between germline ends came to 15 bases. The CDR3 extends over 14 amino acids. Germline V lookup: CDR1 SEHNR, CDR2 FQNEAQ (reference sequence). CDR3: CASRGDRVSYGYTF. CDR3 in DNA: TGTGCCAGCAGGGGGGATAGGGTCTCCTATGGCTACACCTTC.

The V call is TRBV19, the J call TRBJ2-1; D ambiguous. This CDR3 spans 18 amino acids. Germline V gene data show CDR1 as LNHDA and CDR2 as SQIVND (reference sequence). V lost 0 bases, J lost 10 bases, and 25 bases lay in between. DNA of the CDR3: TGTGCCAGTAGTATAGATTTTTCGTCGGGCCTACCTCCTGGGGAGCAGTTCTTC. Its protein is CASSIDFSSGLPPGEQFF.

This chain uses TRBV11-2 with TRBJ2-1; D not certain. Germline V lookup: CDR1 SGHAT, CDR2 FQNNGV. The CDR3 runs 14 residues. The V and J ends lost 2 bases and 7 bases respectively, with 12 bases between them. The CDR3 DNA is TGTGCCAGCAGCTTACTTGAGGTTGGGAATGAGCAGTTCTTC. Encoded protein: CASSLLEVGNEQFF.

The genes are TRBV9 and TRBJ2-3; a possible D gene is TRBD2 (7 bases). The germline gives CDR1 SGDLS, CDR2 YYNGEE. The CDR3 length is 18 residues. The V end was cut by 3 bases, the J end by 1 base, with 21 bases between. CDR3 nucleotides: TGTGCCAGCAGCGCCCCACTTGGGGGGGGCCGGGGCACAGATACGCAGTATTTT. Translation: CASSAPLGGGRGTDTQYF.

The J gene is TRBJ2-7, the V gene TRBV11-2; D ambiguous. CDR1 and CDR2 (germline): SGHAT, FQNNGV. Between the trimmed V and J ends, which lost 4 bases and 3 bases, there was a span of 10 bases. The CDR3 is 13 amino acids. CDR3 in DNA: TGTGCCAGCAGCTCAGGCCTTCACTACGAGCAGTACTTC. Translating gives CASSSGLHYEQYF.

This chain connects TRBV7-6 to TRBJ2-1, with 11 bases identical to TRBD1. The germline V gene encodes CDR1 SGHVS and CDR2 FNYEAQ. V lost 10 bases to trimming and J lost 4 bases; unmatched junction nucleotides: 27. The CDR3 has 21 amino acids. The CDR3: CATSGVGGQGATDRSYNEQFF. The CDR3, as DNA: TGTGCCACCTCAGGAGTAGGTGGACAGGGGGCCACAGACCGATCATACAATGAGCAGTTCTTC.

This chain uses TRBV13 with TRBJ2-7; TRBD1 matches 7 bases. Germline V gives CDR1 PRHDT, CDR2 FYEKMQ (reference sequence). Germline trimming cut 5 bases from V and 7 bases from J; bases unmatched to any gene: 11. The CDR3 sequence is 14 residues long. The CDR3 loop is CASSPTTGVGEQYF. The CDR3 bases are TGTGCCAGCAGCCCAACCACAGGGGTTGGAGAGCAGTACTTC. Full variable domain (remainder filled in from reference TRBV13 and TRBJ2-7): AAGVIQSPRHLIKEKRETATLKCYPIPRHDTVYWYQQGPGQDPQFLISFYEKMQSDKGSIPDRFSAQQFSDYHSELNMSSLELGDSALYFCASSPTTGVGEQYFGPGTRLTVT.

The chain carries TRBV4-1 and TRBJ1-4; maybe TRBD1 (6 bases). Deletions cut 0 bases from V and 3 bases from J, with 11 bases between. Germline-derived CDR1 and CDR2 are MGHRA and YSYEKL. The CDR3 has 16 amino acids. CDR3 loop: CASSQEKTGSNEKLFF. The CDR3 nucleotides are TGCGCCAGCAGCCAAGAGAAGACAGGATCTAATGAAAAACTGTTTTTT.

The chain uses TRBV7-8 and TRBJ2-7; TRBD2 matches 7 bases. Germline assignment: CDR1 SGHVS and CDR2 FQNEAQ. The CDR3 consists of 16 residues. V gave up 1 base and J gave up 0 bases; unmatched junction bases: 6. The CDR3 spells CASSLEGGGSSYEQYF. The CDR3 DNA reads as TGTGCCAGCAGCTTAGAGGGAGGCGGGAGCTCCTACGAGCAGTACTTC.

The chain links TRBV4-3 to TRBJ1-2; D not resolved. The length of the CDR3 is 17 residues. V was clipped by 4 bases and J by 2 bases, with 20 bases between them. Germline V lookup: CDR1 LGHNA, CDR2 YSLEER. The CDR3 sequence is CASSPRGSNKVNYGYTF. The CDR3 DNA follows: TGCGCCAGCAGCCCCCGCGGCTCAAACAAGGTCAACTATGGCTACACCTTC.

The chain couples TRBV20-1 to TRBJ1-1; D remains ambiguous. Germline CDR1 DFQATT, CDR2 SNEGSKA (reference sequence). This CDR3 spans 11 amino acids. Deletions cut 6 bases from V and 0 bases from J, with 5 bases between. CDR3 coding DNA: TGCAGTGCCCTGATGAACACTGAAGCTTTCTTT. This gives the protein CSALMNTEAFF.

The rearrangement joins TRBV6-5 to TRBJ2-3; D perhaps matches TRBD2 (6 bases). The CDR3 consists of 16 residues. The V end was cut by 0 bases, the J end by 5 bases, with 15 bases between. Germline lookup yields CDR1 MNHEY and CDR2 SVGAGI. The CDR3 DNA is TGTGCCAGCAGTTACTCTATTAGCGGATCAGTAGATACGCAGTATTTT. Amino acid sequence: CASSYSISGSVDTQYF.

The V gene is TRBV15, the J gene TRBJ1-2; no definite D call. Germline CDR1 LNHNV, CDR2 YYDKDF (reference sequence). The CDR3 totals 16 residues. V was clipped by 0 bases and J by 4 bases, with 15 bases between them. The CDR3 loop reads CATSREDEGRSYGYTF. The CDR3, as DNA: TGTGCCACCAGCAGAGAGGATGAGGGTAGGAGCTATGGCTACACCTTC.

The chain employs TRBV6-5 and TRBJ2-1; D may be TRBD2 (6 bases). Trimming left V 4 bases short and J 7 bases short, with 8 bases between. Germline values: CDR1 MNHEY, CDR2 SVGAGI. The CDR3 is made up of 12 amino acids. The CDR3: CASSSRENEQFF. As DNA, the CDR3 is TGTGCCAGCAGTTCCCGGGAGAATGAGCAGTTCTTC.

V is TRBV5-1 and J is TRBJ2-7, with 8 bases that match TRBD1. The V and J ends lost 7 bases and 4 bases, in that order; junction bases with no gene match: 13. Germline V gene lookup returns CDR1 SGHRS and CDR2 YFSETQ. The CDR3 has 15 amino acids. CDR3 sequence: CASGGEETGVYEQYF. The CDR3 DNA reads as TGCGCCAGCGGGGGAGAAGAGACAGGGGTGTACGAGCAGTACTTC.

The chain couples TRBV12-3 or TRBV12-4 to TRBJ2-7; 9 bases align to TRBD1. CDR3 size: 13 residues. After removal of 2 bases from V and 5 bases from J, the junction contained 1 base not matched to a gene. Here the CDR3 DNA reads TGTGCCAGCAGTTTAAGGACAGGGGACGAGCAGTACTTC. Amino acids: CASSLRTGDEQYF.

V usage is TRBV6-1 and J usage is TRBJ2-1, with TRBD2 identical over 10 bases. Germline trimming cut 1 base from V and 5 bases from J; bases unmatched to any gene: 8. Germline assignment: CDR1 MNHNS and CDR2 SASEGT. The CDR3 is 17 amino acids. The CDR3 DNA sequence: TGTGCCAGCAGTGAAGGAAGAGCGGGGGGGTTCAACAATGAGCAGTTCTTC. It specifies CASSEGRAGGFNNEQFF.

The gene calls are TRBV27 and TRBJ2-5; no definite D call. Germline assignment: CDR1 MNHEY and CDR2 SMNVEV (reference sequence). The ends were cut back, 6 bases at V and 0 bases at J, with 11 bases in the middle. The CDR3 runs to 14 residues. CDR3 sequence: CASSVDPYQETQYF. CDR3 in DNA: TGTGCCAGCAGCGTGGACCCCTACCAAGAGACCCAGTACTTC.

In the case of this clone: The same CDR3 also results from other DNA sequences found in this sample. This sequence joins TRBV19 and TRBJ1-1, with D hard to call. Germline loops: CDR1 LNHDA, CDR2 SQIVND (reference sequence). This CDR3 region has 13 residues. V lost 4 bases and J 0 bases, leaving 6 bases between the germline ends. The CDR3, as DNA: TGTGCCAGTAGTAGGGCAATGAACACTGAAGCTTTCTTT. The encoded protein is CASSRAMNTEAFF.

The rearrangement uses TRBV6-1 and TRBJ1-2; tentatively, D is TRBD1 (5 bases). Germline V lookup: CDR1 MNHNS, CDR2 SASEGT. V was trimmed by 0 bases and J by 4 bases, leaving 12 bases between them. This CDR3 contains 15 residues. CDR3 sequence: CASSEAVGASYGYTF. CDR3 DNA sequence: TGTGCCAGCAGTGAAGCGGTAGGGGCTAGCTATGGCTACACCTTC.

The chain has TRBV7-8 and TRBJ2-1, with 7 bases fitting TRBD1. The germline V gene encodes CDR1 SGHVS and CDR2 FQNEAQ. The CDR3 loop spans 18 amino acids. Trimming took 3 bases from V and 2 from J; bases not matched to a gene: 13. The CDR3 DNA sequence: TGTGCCAGCAGCTTTCGTAGGGGGCCCGGGACAGCCTACAATGAGCAGTTCTTC. This codes for CASSFRRGPGTAYNEQFF.